Shown below are 9 T cell receptor beta chains from a single sample sequenced in a study of blood T cell repertoires in COVID-19. Some clones are missing from TCRdb's copy, which holds only in-frame ones; the method was immunoSEQ multiplex PCR. The sample contains roughly 280,000 clones, 80% to 90% of which appear only once. Sequencing was performed on PBMCs or T cells enriched from blood (not recorded which). These receptors were collected from a woman aged 18-29 years who had recovered from COVID-19.

V and J are TRBV19 and TRBJ2-7; TRBD2 matches 7 bases. The CDR3 runs 15 residues. Germline V gene sequence: CDR1 LNHDA, CDR2 SQIVND (reference sequence). Trimming removed 3 bases from V and 0 bases from J; junction bases left unmatched: 5. The CDR3 reads CASSMAGDYSYEQYF. The CDR3 DNA reads TGTGCCAGTAGTATGGCGGGAGACTACTCCTACGAGCAGTACTTC. The variable domain in full, completed from reference TRBV19 and TRBJ2-7, reads DGGITQSPKYLFRKEGQNVTLSCEQNLNHDAMYWYRQDPGQGLRLIYYSQIVNDFQKGDIAEGYSVSREKKESFPLTVTSAQKNPTAFYLCASSMAGDYSYEQYFGPGTRLTVT.

CDR3 protein: CASSTGGDDQPQHF. In nucleotides, the CDR3 is TGTGCCAGTAGTACCGGGGGAGACGATCAGCCCCAGCATTTT. The chain links TRBV19 to TRBJ1-5; possibly TRBD1 for D (5 bases). The CDR3 extends over 14 amino acids. CDR1 is LNHDA and CDR2 is SQIVND in the germline V gene (reference sequence). The V and J ends lost 4 bases and 5 bases respectively, with 12 bases between them.

The chain joins TRBV5-6 to TRBJ1-2; D might be TRBD1 (5 bases). V was shortened by 3 bases and J by 4 bases, with 13 bases between the two germline ends. Germline CDR1 SGHDT, CDR2 YYEEEE. CDR3 length: 14 residues. The CDR3 DNA reads TGTGCCAGCAGCTGGGACTGGGAGAGCTATGGCTACACCTTC. As protein: CASSWDWESYGYTF. Complete variable domain (other parts from reference TRBV5-6 and TRBJ1-2): DAGVTQSPTHLIKTRGQQVTLRCSPKSGHDTVSWYQQALGQGPQFIFQYYEEEERQRGNFPDRFSGHQFPNYSSELNVNALLLGDSALYLCASSWDWESYGYTFGSGTRLTVV.

V gene TRBV19 combines with J gene TRBJ2-3; 10 nucleotides agree with TRBD2. Per germline, CDR1 LNHDA and CDR2 SQIVND (reference sequence). Trimming at V came to 2 bases and at J to 5 bases, leaving 4 bases not matched to a gene. CDR3 length: 15 amino acids. The CDR3 spells CASSISGGALDTQYF. Here the CDR3 DNA reads TGTGCCAGTAGTATAAGCGGGGGGGCCCTAGATACGCAGTATTTT.

This chain joins TRBV27 and TRBJ2-5; a weak D match, TRBD2 (5 bases). CDR3 length: 13 residues. Germline-derived CDR1 and CDR2 are MNHEY and SMNVEV (reference sequence). V lost 6 bases and J lost 3, with 11 bases in between. The chain's CDR3 is CASRRRSEETQYF. CDR3 sequence (DNA): TGTGCCAGCAGAAGGAGGTCGGAAGAGACCCAGTACTTC.

The chain joins TRBV9 to TRBJ2-3, with unresolved D. The CDR3 contains 14 residues. Trimming removed 0 bases from V and 5 bases from J, with 10 bases in between. CDR1 is SGDLS and CDR2 is YYNGEE in the germline V gene. The CDR3, as DNA: TGTGCCAGCAGCGTAGGTTCGGTTGGAGATACGCAGTATTTT. It is translated as CASSVGSVGDTQYF. The whole variable domain, remainder taken from reference TRBV9 and TRBJ2-3, is DSGVTQTPKHLITATGQRVTLRCSPRSGDLSVYWYQQSLDQGLQFLIQYYNGEERAKGNILERFSAQQFPDLHSELNLSSLELGDSALYFCASSVGSVGDTQYFGPGTRLTVL.

This rearrangement joins TRBV3-1 (or the pseudogene TRBV3-2) to TRBJ1-2, with D maybe TRBD1 (5 bases). V was trimmed by 7 bases and J by 4 bases, leaving 16 bases between them. The CDR3 is 14 amino acids. Per germline, CDR1 LGHDT and CDR2 YNNKEL (reference sequence). This CDR3 reads CASTPGGAGYGYTF. CDR3 nucleotides: TGTGCCAGCACCCCGGGAGGGGCGGGCTATGGCTACACCTTC.

This clone was seen more than once but under ten times. The rearrangement links TRBV5-6 to TRBJ2-7, with 7 positions matching TRBD2. Germline V gene data show CDR1 as SGHDT and CDR2 as YYEEEE. With 0 bases clipped from V and 0 bases from J, the junction kept 6 bases outside the gene matches. This CDR3 is built from 16 residues. CDR3 sequence reads: CASSLAGGGISYEQYF. The CDR3 DNA sequence: TGTGCCAGCAGCTTGGCCGGGGGAGGGATCTCCTACGAGCAGTACTTC.

V is TRBV6-5 and J is TRBJ2-5; the match to TRBD2 covers 7 bases. Germline-derived CDR1 and CDR2 are MNHEY and SVGAGI. Trimming cost V 2 bases and J 7 bases; bases outside gene matches: 7. The CDR3 sequence is 14 residues long. The CDR3, as DNA: TGTGCCAGCAGTTACACCCAGCGGGGCTCGACCCAGTACTTC. Translation gives CASSYTQRGSTQYF.